This is a list of T cell receptor beta chains from one sample in a study of long-term antiretroviral therapy in people with HIV. Assay used: immunoSEQ multiplex PCR; TCRdb lists only in-frame clones, some missing. The profile covers 25,000 to 40,000 clones, with 95% to 98% appearing a single time and about 1.9% taken by the ten largest. The material was unsorted PBMCs, obtained 7.6 years after starting antiretroviral therapy. The source is a man between 25 and 39 years old with HIV. CDR3s include the opening cysteine and the closing phenylalanine or tryptophan. The order of the fields is clone size, D gene, J gene, V gene, CDR3 DNA, CDR3 protein. D genes are given only for firm matches. Some rows have no size entry. The others give once, few or many, or a class for an expanded clone.

clone size: NA; D gene: NA; J gene: TRBJ2-1; V gene: TRBV6-5; CDR3 DNA: TGTGCCAGCAGTTACGGCGGAGGAGGCAATGAGCAGTTCTTC; CDR3 protein: CASSYGGGGNEQFF
clone size: NA; D gene: TRBD1; J gene: TRBJ2-7; V gene: TRBV5-4; CDR3 DNA: TGTGCCAGCAGCTTGGAGACAGGGCTCGAGCAGTACTTC; CDR3 protein: CASSLETGLEQYF
clone size: NA; D gene: NA; J gene: TRBJ2-7; V gene: TRBV29-1; CDR3 DNA: TGCAGCGTTGCGTCAGCCTACGAGCAGTACTTC; CDR3 protein: CSVASAYEQYF
clone size: NA; D gene: NA; J gene: TRBJ1-2; V gene: TRBV29-1; CDR3 DNA: TGCAGCGTTGAAGAAGAGGGAGGTGGCTACACCTTC; CDR3 protein: CSVEEEGGGYTF
clone size: once; D gene: TRBD2; J gene: TRBJ2-5; V gene: TRBV5-1; CDR3 DNA: TGCGCCATCCTGCCCTTAACTAGCGGCCGGGACTTC; CDR3 protein: CAILPLTSGRDF
clone size: NA; D gene: NA; J gene: TRBJ2-5; V gene: TRBV19; CDR3 DNA: TGTGCCAGTAGGATACAGGGCTTTTCGTGGGAGACCCAGTACTTC; CDR3 protein: CASRIQGFSWETQYF
clone size: once; D gene: NA; J gene: TRBJ1-2; V gene: TRBV4-1; CDR3 DNA: TGCGCCAGCAGCCCTAGAAACAACTATGGCTACACCTTC; CDR3 protein: CASSPRNNYGYTF
clone size: NA; D gene: NA; J gene: TRBJ2-5; V gene: TRBV7-7; CDR3 DNA: TGTGCTAGCAGCCGAGCTAAAATGGAGACCCAGTACTTC; CDR3 protein: CASSRAKMETQYF
clone size: once; D gene: NA; J gene: TRBJ1-1; V gene: TRBV9; CDR3 DNA: TGTGCCAGCAGCCCCATTTCAGGGAACACTGAAGCTTTCTTT; CDR3 protein: CASSPISGNTEAFF
clone size: NA; D gene: NA; J gene: TRBJ2-7; V gene: TRBV11-2; CDR3 DNA: TGTGCCAGCAGCTTGGGCCGGACTGGGGACTACGAGCAGTACTTC; CDR3 protein: CASSLGRTGDYEQYF
clone size: NA; D gene: NA; J gene: TRBJ2-5; V gene: TRBV29-1; CDR3 DNA: TGCAGCGTTGCGAAGGGCTTCCAAGAGACCCAGTACTTC; CDR3 protein: CSVAKGFQETQYF
clone size: NA; D gene: TRBD1; J gene: TRBJ1-5; V gene: TRBV6-5; CDR3 DNA: TGTGCCAGCAGCGACGGACAGGGAGATCAGCCCCAGCATTTT; CDR3 protein: CASSDGQGDQPQHF
clone size: NA; D gene: TRBD2; J gene: TRBJ2-5; V gene: TRBV11-3; CDR3 DNA: TGTGCCAGCAGCTTAGGTCGGGGGGGCCGGGAGACCCAGTACTTC; CDR3 protein: CASSLGRGGRETQYF
clone size: NA; D gene: TRBD2; J gene: TRBJ2-2; V gene: TRBV7-3; CDR3 DNA: TGTGCCAGCACGACTAGCGGGGGCACCGGGGAGCTGTTTTTT; CDR3 protein: CASTTSGGTGELFF
clone size: NA; D gene: NA; J gene: TRBJ1-2; V gene: TRBV27; CDR3 DNA: TGTGCCAGCAGCCGAGCCGGACGGGAGGGTGGCTACACCTTC; CDR3 protein: CASSRAGREGGYTF
clone size: NA; D gene: NA; J gene: TRBJ1-4; V gene: TRBV6-1; CDR3 DNA: TGTGCCAGCAGTGAATGGACAGATGGCGAAAAACTGTTTTTT; CDR3 protein: CASSEWTDGEKLFF
clone size: once; D gene: NA; J gene: TRBJ1-4; V gene: TRBV5-6; CDR3 DNA: TGTGCCAGCAGCTTGGCCGGGCGGGGAAATGAAAAACTGTTTTTT; CDR3 protein: CASSLAGRGNEKLFF
clone size: NA; D gene: NA; J gene: TRBJ1-4; V gene: TRBV5-6; CDR3 DNA: TGTGCCAGCAGCTTGGTCTGGGAGAAACTGTTTTTT; CDR3 protein: CASSLVWEKLFF
clone size: few; D gene: NA; J gene: TRBJ2-7; V gene: TRBV15; CDR3 DNA: TGTGCCACCAGCAGAGATCTAGGGACCGGGACCAACGAGCAGTACTTC; CDR3 protein: CATSRDLGTGTNEQYF
clone size: NA; D gene: TRBD1; J gene: TRBJ1-5; V gene: TRBV30; CDR3 DNA: TGTGCCTGGAGTGTTCGGGACAGGGGGCGATGGAATCAGCCCCAGCATTTT; CDR3 protein: CAWSVRDRGRWNQPQHF
clone size: NA; D gene: NA; J gene: TRBJ2-7; V gene: TRBV7-2; CDR3 DNA: TGTGCCAGCAGTCTTCAAGCGGGTGCCTACGAGCAGTACTTC; CDR3 protein: CASSLQAGAYEQYF
clone size: NA; D gene: TRBD1; J gene: TRBJ2-6; V gene: TRBV19; CDR3 DNA: TGTGCCAGTAGTAGGGACAGGGGTTCCGGGGCCAACGTCCTGACTTTC; CDR3 protein: CASSRDRGSGANVLTF
clone size: NA; D gene: TRBD1; J gene: TRBJ1-2; V gene: TRBV4-3; CDR3 DNA: TGCGCCAGCAGCTACAGGGGGGCGCCCTATGGCTACACCTTC; CDR3 protein: CASSYRGAPYGYTF
clone size: NA; D gene: NA; J gene: TRBJ2-2; V gene: TRBV11-2; CDR3 DNA: TGTGCCAGCAGGGTAACTTCGAACACCGGGGAGCTGTTTTTT; CDR3 protein: CASRVTSNTGELFF
clone size: NA; D gene: NA; J gene: TRBJ1-6; V gene: TRBV6-6; CDR3 DNA: TGTGCCACCGAGGGGTCTTCCTATAATTCACCCCTCCACTTT; CDR3 protein: CATEGSSYNSPLHF
clone size: NA; D gene: NA; J gene: TRBJ1-2; V gene: TRBV5-4; CDR3 DNA: TGTGCCAGCAGCTGGGGGGACGGGACGGGCTACACCTTC; CDR3 protein: CASSWGDGTGYTF
clone size: once; D gene: NA; J gene: TRBJ1-3; V gene: TRBV4-2; CDR3 DNA: TGTGCCAGCAGCCTTACCCCGGGCCGTGAAAACACCATATATTTT; CDR3 protein: CASSLTPGRENTIYF
clone size: NA; D gene: NA; J gene: TRBJ1-2; V gene: TRBV6-1; CDR3 DNA: TGTGCCAGCACCATGGACAGCTTTGATGGCTACACCTTC; CDR3 protein: CASTMDSFDGYTF
clone size: NA; D gene: NA; J gene: TRBJ1-2; V gene: TRBV6-5; CDR3 DNA: TGTGCCAGCAGGGGGGCTAACTATGGCTACACCTTC; CDR3 protein: CASRGANYGYTF
clone size: NA; D gene: NA; J gene: TRBJ1-6; V gene: TRBV7-9; CDR3 DNA: TGTGCCAGCAGCCCACCCAGGGGCAATTCACCCCTCCACTTT; CDR3 protein: CASSPPRGNSPLHF
clone size: NA; D gene: NA; J gene: TRBJ2-7; V gene: TRBV4-1; CDR3 DNA: TGCGCCAGCAGCCAAGTTGGTGCCTGGCAGTACTTC; CDR3 protein: CASSQVGAWQYF
clone size: NA; D gene: NA; J gene: TRBJ1-6; V gene: TRBV30; CDR3 DNA: TGTGCCTGGAGTGGAATGGGGGCGCCCCTCCACTTT; CDR3 protein: CAWSGMGAPLHF
clone size: NA; D gene: TRBD2; J gene: TRBJ2-1; V gene: TRBV7-8; CDR3 DNA: TGTGCCAGCAGCCCGAGGGAGGGTTACAATGAGCAGTTCTTC; CDR3 protein: CASSPREGYNEQFF
clone size: NA; D gene: NA; J gene: TRBJ2-7; V gene: TRBV2; CDR3 DNA: TGTGCCAGCAGTAAAGATATACTGGGCGAGCAGTACTTC; CDR3 protein: CASSKDILGEQYF
clone size: NA; D gene: NA; J gene: TRBJ2-5; V gene: TRBV11-2; CDR3 DNA: TGTGCCAGCAGCCTCCAAGAGACCCAGTACTTC; CDR3 protein: CASSLQETQYF
clone size: NA; D gene: NA; J gene: TRBJ1-1; V gene: TRBV21-1; CDR3 DNA: TGTGCCAGGAACAGGGGGAACACTGAAGCTTTCTTT; CDR3 protein: CARNRGNTEAFF
clone size: NA; D gene: NA; J gene: TRBJ1-5; V gene: TRBV19; CDR3 DNA: TGTGCCAGTAATCCCGGACTCAATCAGCCCCAGCATTTT; CDR3 protein: CASNPGLNQPQHF
clone size: NA; D gene: NA; J gene: TRBJ2-5; V gene: TRBV4-2; CDR3 DNA: TGTGCCAGCAGCCAAGCTGGAAGTCCCGGGACCCAGTACTTC; CDR3 protein: CASSQAGSPGTQYF
clone size: NA; D gene: TRBD2; J gene: TRBJ2-1; V gene: TRBV11-2; CDR3 DNA: TGTGCCAGCAGCTTCTCTAGCGGGGGGGCCTTCTCCTACAATGAGCAGTTCTTC; CDR3 protein: CASSFSSGGAFSYNEQFF
clone size: NA; D gene: NA; J gene: TRBJ1-5; V gene: TRBV6-6; CDR3 DNA: TGTGCCAGCAGTTACCCCTCGGGGACCAGCAATCAGCCCCAGCATTTT; CDR3 protein: CASSYPSGTSNQPQHF